One sample yielded the 3 T cell receptor beta chains listed below, sequenced in a study of blood T cell repertoires in COVID-19. The assay was immunoSEQ multiplex PCR, and TCRdb's table has in-frame clones only and misses some. The sample has under 250,000 clones, roughly 84% seen once. Sequencing used peripheral blood. These receptors all come from a woman in her forties who had recovered from COVID-19.

CDR3 residues: CATVGGGYEQFF. In DNA form, the CDR3 reads TGTGCCACCGTAGGGGGCGGGTATGAGCAGTTCTTC. The chain combines TRBV10-3 with TRBJ2-1; 7 nucleotides align to TRBD1. Germline V gene lookup returns CDR1 ENHRY and CDR2 SYGVKD. The J segment lost 8 bases and the V segment lost 10 bases, leaving 8 bases of the junction unmatched. CDR3 length equals 12 residues.

The chain employs TRBV18 and TRBJ1-5; 9 nucleotides match TRBD1. V dropped 6 bases and J dropped 1; count of bases not matched to a gene: 4. The V gene's germline CDR1 is KGHSH and CDR2 LQKENI. The CDR3 runs 15 residues. The CDR3 DNA sequence: TGTGCCAGCTCCGAACAGGGGGCAAGCAATCAGCCCCAGCATTTT. Translation gives CASSEQGASNQPQHF.

J is TRBJ2-3 and V is TRBV3-1 (or the pseudogene TRBV3-2), with a possible D match to TRBD1 (5 bases). The V gene's germline CDR1 is LGHDT and CDR2 YNNKEL (reference sequence). The CDR3 is 14 residues long. Trimming left V 0 bases short and J 7 bases short, with 11 bases between. The DNA of the CDR3 is TGTGCCAGCAGCCAAGAAGGGTCAGGGTATACGCAGTATTTT. This translates into CASSQEGSGYTQYF.